This T cell receptor (beta chain) came from a study of blood T cell repertoires in COVID-19. Study as a whole: T cells, B-cell-depleted T cells, or PBMCs provided the cDNA or gDNA that served as material.

The CDR3 is 15 residues long. Germline CDR1 is WNHNN and CDR2 is SYGVQD (reference sequence). V trimming: 6 bases; J trimming: 9 bases; junction bases outside the gene matches: 13. Authors' processing steps: Nucleated cell counts were estimated from reference gene primer amplification. Measured with immunoSEQ multiplex PCR; TCRdb has only the in-frame clones, and not every one. V, J and clone size reflect that table, while D and trimming were determined from the DNA. The sample lists some 210,000 clones; roughly 92% were seen once. This chain joins TRBV10-1 and TRBJ1-5, with 8 bases lining up with TRBD1. The clonotype comes from a man in his 60s with COVID-19, enrolled during active disease. The sequenced sample was peripheral blood. CDR3 sequence reads: CASRGRRTGCWPQHF. The DNA for the CDR3 is TGCGCCAGCAGAGGGCGCAGGACAGGGTGTTGGCCCCAGCATTTT.